Shown below are 15 T cell receptor beta chains from a single sample sequenced in a study of cytomegalovirus exposure and HLA in healthy donors (dated by TCRdb to between 2016 and 2019). The library was prepared using the immunoSEQ multiplex PCR assay. A mixture of 60 forward primers for TCR Vbeta segments and 13 reverse primers for TCR Jbeta segments was used in the multiplex PCR. As stored in TCRdb, this immuneACCESS dataset retains in-frame rearrangements with V and J assigned. A fraction of the clones does not appear; measured against another copy, unresolved V genes explain less than half of the discrepancy, and the remainder lacks a known reason. Across this sample there are fewer than 200,000 clones, with roughly 71% seen only once. The leading ten clones occupy almost 3% of the sample. Source material: PBMCs. The receptor set was obtained from a woman aged 45 to 65 in good health and CMV-seropositive.

This clone was seen a few times. The chain has TRBV9 and TRBJ1-3; the D is unclear. The V and J ends lost 1 base and 0 bases respectively, with 11 bases between them. The CDR3 sequence is 16 residues long. The germline V gene has CDR1 SGDLS and CDR2 YYNGEE. CDR3 protein: CASSVTGTGSGNTIYF. The CDR3 coding sequence is TGTGCCAGCAGCGTAACGGGAACGGGCTCTGGAAACACCATATATTTT.

This chain uses TRBV7-2 with TRBJ1-5; TRBD1 matches at 7 bases. With V trimmed by 5 bases and J by 5 bases, 3 bases remained unmatched. The CDR3 runs to 13 residues. CDR1 and CDR2 (germline): SGHTA, FQGNSA. The CDR3 spells CASSIDRDQPQHF. The DNA of the CDR3 is TGTGCCAGCAGCATTGACAGGGATCAGCCCCAGCATTTT.

The rearrangement uses TRBV27 and TRBJ2-6, with D perhaps matching TRBD2 (5 bases). CDR3 size: 16 residues. Per the germline V gene, CDR1 is MNHEY and CDR2 is SMNVEV (reference sequence). Trimming removed 6 bases from V and 0 bases from J, with 12 bases in between. CDR3 loop: CASSFRAGSGANVLTF. In DNA, the CDR3 is TGTGCCAGCAGCTTTCGTGCGGGCTCTGGGGCCAACGTCCTGACTTTC.

CDR3 in DNA: TGTGCCAGCAGCTCGACAGGCAGGGATGAAAAACTGTTTTTT. Translated, it gives CASSSTGRDEKLFF. The V call is TRBV11-2, the J call TRBJ1-4, with D possibly TRBD1 on 6 matching bases. V was clipped by 4 bases and J by 6 bases, with 12 bases between them. CDR1 and CDR2 (germline): SGHAT, FQNNGV. The CDR3 is made up of 14 amino acids.

This chain uses TRBV5-4 with TRBJ1-1; D remains ambiguous. The CDR3 sequence is 16 residues long. Trimming took off 3 bases at V and 0 bases at J, with 15 bases between the two ends. Germline V gene lookup returns CDR1 SGHNT and CDR2 YYREEE (reference sequence). The CDR3 DNA is TGTGCCAGCAGCTCCGGGATGTTTTCGATGAACACTGAAGCTTTCTTT. Translation gives CASSSGMFSMNTEAFF. The variable domain in full, completed from reference TRBV5-4 and TRBJ1-1, reads ETGVTQSPTHLIKTRGQQVTLRCSSQSGHNTVSWYQQALGQGPQFIFQYYREEENGRGNFPPRFSGLQFPNYSSELNVNALELDDSALYLCASSSGMFSMNTEAFFGQGTRLTVV.

Here the CDR3 reads CASSRGQDNSPLHF. The CDR3 nucleotides read TGTGCCAGCAGCCGTGGACAGGATAATTCACCCCTCCACTTT. V usage is TRBV5-5 and J usage is TRBJ1-6; 7 bases line up with TRBD1. Germline V gives CDR1 SGHKS, CDR2 YYEKEE (reference sequence). V lost 4 bases and J lost 5; bases outside the gene matches: 3. The length of the CDR3 is 14 residues.

The chain links TRBV2 to TRBJ1-1; TRBD1 agrees at 7 bases. V trimming: 5 bases; J trimming: 6 bases; junction bases outside the gene matches: 6. Germline loops: CDR1 SNHLY, CDR2 FYNNEI. The CDR3 consists of 13 residues. CDR3 bases: TGTGCCAGCAGTTCTACAGGGGTCCCTGAAGCTTTCTTT. Residues: CASSSTGVPEAFF.

Comment on this clone: At one end, the junction sequence differs from germline, possibly due to a read error. The CDR3 is CSSSPKMGGDRDFDTEAFF. The DNA of the CDR3 is TGTTCCAGCAGCCCGAAGATGGGGGGGGACCGGGACTTCGACACTGAAGCTTTCTTT. V usage is TRBV7-9 and J usage is TRBJ1-1, with D perhaps matching TRBD1 (5 bases). The CDR3 is 19 residues long. Looked up from germline, CDR1 is SEHNR and CDR2 is FQNEAQ (reference sequence).

Here the CDR3 reads CASSLGSYNEQFF. The CDR3 DNA reads as TGTGCCAGCAGCTTGGGCTCATACAATGAGCAGTTCTTC. This chain joins TRBV7-9 and TRBJ2-1; D is undetermined. The V gene's germline CDR1 is SEHNR and CDR2 FQNEAQ (reference sequence). The CDR3 sequence is 13 residues long. The V end lost 3 bases, the J end lost 4 bases, and 7 bases lay between the germline ends. Drawing the rest from reference TRBV7-9 and TRBJ2-1, the complete variable domain is DTGVSQNPRHKITKRGQNVTFRCDPISEHNRLYWYRQTLGQGPEFLTYFQNEAQLEKSRLLSDRFSAERPKGSFSTLEIQRTEQGDSAMYLCASSLGSYNEQFFGPGTRLTVL.

The rearrangement uses TRBV12-5 and TRBJ2-7; D remains ambiguous. Germline V gives CDR1 LGHNT, CDR2 FRNRAP. This CDR3 has 11 amino acids. With 8 bases removed from V and 1 base from J, the gap between germline ends came to 6 bases. The CDR3 region is CASSGSYEQYF. The CDR3 nucleotides read TGTGCTAGTTCCGGGTCCTACGAGCAGTACTTC. Based on the CDR3 plus reference TRBV12-5 and TRBJ2-7, the full variable domain is DARVTQTPRHKVTEMGQEVTMRCQPILGHNTVFWYRQTMMQGLELLAYFRNRAPLDDSGMPKDRFSAEMPDATLATLKIQPSEPRDSAVYFCASSGSYEQYFGPGTRLTVT.

The rearrangement joins TRBV5-8 to TRBJ1-5, with a tentative D call TRBD1 (5 bases). V dropped 5 bases and J dropped 4 bases, with 10 bases sitting between them. There are 13 residues in the CDR3. Germline V gene sequence: CDR1 SGHTS, CDR2 YDEGEE. The CDR3, as DNA: TGTGCCAGCAGAAGGGGCAGTAATCAGCCCCAGCATTTT. Protein product: CASRRGSNQPQHF. Drawing the rest from reference TRBV5-8 and TRBJ1-5, the complete variable domain is EAGVTQSPTHLIKTRGQQATLRCSPISGHTSVYWYQQALGLGLQFLLWYDEGEERNRGNFPPRFSGRQFPNYSSELNVNALELEDSALYLCASRRGSNQPQHFGDGTRLSIL.

V gene TRBV5-1 combines with J gene TRBJ1-2, with 10 nucleotides matching TRBD1. Germline V gene lookup returns CDR1 SGHRS and CDR2 YFSETQ. J gave up 4 bases and V 4 bases, and 7 bases lay outside the gene matches. CDR3 length: 15 residues. CDR3: CASSTGQGEGYGYTF. The CDR3 DNA sequence: TGCGCCAGCAGCACCGGACAGGGGGAAGGCTATGGCTACACCTTC.

V and J are TRBV30 and TRBJ1-4; a weak D match, TRBD1 (5 bases). Germline assignment: CDR1 GTSNPN and CDR2 SVGIG (reference sequence). Trimming removed 4 bases from V and 8 bases from J, with 11 bases in between. The CDR3 length is 12 residues. In DNA form, the CDR3 reads TGTGCCTGGATGGGGGGGTCGGAAAAACTGTTTTTT. This translates into CAWMGGSEKLFF.

This clone was seen once. The chain combines TRBV30 with TRBJ2-5, with 11 bases fitting TRBD1. The CDR3 loop spans 11 amino acids. CDR1 and CDR2 from the germline V gene are GTSNPN and SVGIG (reference sequence). After removal of 8 bases from V and 4 bases from J, the junction contained 0 bases not matched to a gene. CDR3 bases: TGTGCCGGGACAGGGGGAGAGACCCAGTACTTC. Its protein product is CAGTGGETQYF.

V gene TRBV29-1 combines with J gene TRBJ1-4, with a weak D call TRBD1 (5 bases). CDR1 is SQVTM, CDR2 ANQGSEA, per germline. The CDR3 runs to 15 residues. V dropped 4 bases and J dropped 0 bases, with 12 bases sitting between them. The CDR3 DNA reads TGCAGCGTTGGACAGCCAACCACAACTAATGAAAAACTGTTTTTT. This gives the protein CSVGQPTTTNEKLFF.